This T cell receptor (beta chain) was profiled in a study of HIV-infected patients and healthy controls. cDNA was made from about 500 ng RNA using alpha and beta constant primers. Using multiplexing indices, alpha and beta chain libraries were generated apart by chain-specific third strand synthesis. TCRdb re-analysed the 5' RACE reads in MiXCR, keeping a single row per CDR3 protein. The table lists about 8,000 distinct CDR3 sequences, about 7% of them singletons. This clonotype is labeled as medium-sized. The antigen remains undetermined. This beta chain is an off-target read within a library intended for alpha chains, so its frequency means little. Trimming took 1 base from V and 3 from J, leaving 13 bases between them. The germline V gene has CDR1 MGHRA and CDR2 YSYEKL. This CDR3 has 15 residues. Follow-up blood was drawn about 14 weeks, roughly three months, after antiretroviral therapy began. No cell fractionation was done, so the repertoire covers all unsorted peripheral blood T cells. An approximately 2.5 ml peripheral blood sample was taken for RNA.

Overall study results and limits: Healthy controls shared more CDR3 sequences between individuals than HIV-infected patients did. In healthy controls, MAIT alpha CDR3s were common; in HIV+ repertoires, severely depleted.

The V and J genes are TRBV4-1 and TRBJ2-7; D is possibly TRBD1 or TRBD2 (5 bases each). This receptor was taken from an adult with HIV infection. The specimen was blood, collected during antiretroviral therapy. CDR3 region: CASSQVGTSHYEQYF. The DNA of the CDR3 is TGCGCCAGCAGCCAAGTCGGGACGAGTCACTACGAGCAGTACTTC.